A single sample is the source of the 30 T cell receptor beta chains below, sequenced in a study of control samples from healthy donors and cancer patients. Measured with immunoSEQ multiplex PCR; TCRdb has only the in-frame clones, and not every one. Of about 84,000 clones listed, 91% were seen once; the top ten hold under 20%. The sample comprised blood. The receptors derive from a middle-aged man in good health.

The chain has TRBV2 and TRBJ2-5; D unresolved. CDR3 size: 13 residues. Trimming removed 5 bases at V and 5 bases at J, with 12 bases between. Germline loops: CDR1 SNHLY, CDR2 FYNNEI. As DNA, the CDR3 is TGTGCCAGCAGTATCACGATGGGGGAGACCCAGTACTTC. Its protein is CASSITMGETQYF.

The chain uses TRBV10-3 and TRBJ1-1, with 10 bases that match TRBD1. The CDR3 spans 16 residues. The V gene end was trimmed by 6 bases and the J gene end by 4 bases; junction bases not matched to a gene: 11. The germline V gene has CDR1 ENHRY and CDR2 SYGVKD. CDR3 loop: CAISQRTGGEGTEAFF. CDR3 in DNA: TGTGCCATCAGCCAAAGGACAGGGGGAGAGGGCACTGAAGCTTTCTTT.

This rearrangement joins TRBV6-5 to TRBJ2-2; D is tentatively TRBD1 or TRBD2 (6 bases each). The length of the CDR3 is 15 residues. Germline CDR1 MNHEY, CDR2 SVGAGI. The V and J ends lost 6 bases and 4 bases respectively, with 15 bases between them. The DNA for the CDR3 is TGTGCCAGCAGGGGGGGCAGCACAATCACCGGGGAGCTGTTTTTT. It encodes CASRGGSTITGELFF.

V is TRBV7-9 and J is TRBJ1-2, with D maybe TRBD1 (5 bases). Per germline, CDR1 SEHNR and CDR2 FQNEAQ (reference sequence). Trimming pared 6 bases from V and 6 bases from J, leaving 20 bases between. The CDR3 consists of 15 residues. CDR3 coding DNA: TGTGCCAGCAGAAAAGCCGCGGACAAGCTCCATGGCTACACCTTC. Translated, it gives CASRKAADKLHGYTF. Drawing the rest from reference TRBV7-9 and TRBJ1-2, the complete variable domain is DTGVSQNPRHKITKRGQNVTFRCDPISEHNRLYWYRQTLGQGPEFLTYFQNEAQLEKSRLLSDRFSAERPKGSFSTLEIQRTEQGDSAMYLCASRKAADKLHGYTFGSGTRLTVV.

The rearrangement uses TRBV14 and TRBJ1-1; 7 nucleotides match TRBD1. The germline CDR1 and CDR2 sequences are SGHDN and FVKESK. The CDR3 consists of 13 residues. J was trimmed by 8 bases and V by 3 bases; bases with no gene match: 6. The CDR3 DNA follows: TGTGCCAGCAGCCACGCTAGACAGGGAGAAGCTTTCTTT. This gives the protein CASSHARQGEAFF.

The genes are TRBV5-4 and TRBJ2-4; a weak D match, TRBD1 (6 bases). V lost 0 bases and J lost 7, with 11 bases in between. The CDR3 is made up of 14 amino acids. From germline, CDR1 is SGHNT and CDR2 YYREEE (reference sequence). CDR3 protein: CASSLVRGRNIQYF. CDR3 in DNA: TGTGCCAGCAGCTTGGTCAGGGGCCGCAACATTCAGTACTTC.

The rearrangement links TRBV6-5 to TRBJ2-6, with TRBD2 matching 8 bases. V was clipped by 10 bases and J by 1 base; unmatched bases: 6. Germline loops: CDR1 MNHEY, CDR2 SVGAGI. CDR3 size: 15 residues. CDR3 bases: TGTGCCACCTTCACGGGGGGGTCTGGGGCCAACGTCCTGACTTTC. Translated: CATFTGGSGANVLTF.

V usage is TRBV9 and J usage is TRBJ2-3; D remains ambiguous. The CDR3 has 14 amino acids. V dropped 1 base and J dropped 2 bases, with 8 bases sitting between them. The germline V gene has CDR1 SGDLS and CDR2 YYNGEE. The CDR3 loop is CASSVKGYTDTQYF. The CDR3 DNA reads TGTGCCAGCAGCGTAAAGGGTTACACAGATACGCAGTATTTT.

The rearrangement uses TRBV3-1 (or the pseudogene TRBV3-2) and TRBJ1-1; D not resolved. Between the trimmed V and J ends, which lost 4 bases and 8 bases, there was a span of 11 bases. The CDR3 sequence is 12 residues long. Germline CDR1 reads LGHDT; CDR2 reads YNNKEL (reference sequence). The chain's CDR3 is CASSRDGVEAFF. The CDR3 DNA reads TGTGCCAGCAGCCGCGATGGGGTAGAAGCTTTCTTT.

This chain links TRBV19 with TRBJ1-1, with D possibly TRBD1 on 5 matching bases. The germline V gene has CDR1 LNHDA and CDR2 SQIVND (reference sequence). V lost 1 base and J 4 bases, leaving 16 bases between the germline ends. The CDR3 is made up of 16 amino acids. The chain's CDR3 is CASSIVGGAGSTEAFF. CDR3 sequence (DNA): TGTGCCAGTAGTATAGTAGGAGGGGCTGGTAGCACTGAAGCTTTCTTT.

Concerning this clone itself: Within the sample, other DNA sequences also encode this same CDR3. This chain links TRBV11-2 with TRBJ2-1, with D uncertain. V was shortened by 7 bases and J by 2 bases, with 18 bases between the two germline ends. The CDR3 has 16 residues. Germline-derived CDR1 and CDR2 are SGHAT and FQNNGV. The CDR3 sequence is CASTPISDLAYNEQFF. The CDR3 DNA sequence: TGTGCCAGCACCCCTATCTCCGACTTAGCCTACAATGAGCAGTTCTTC.

This clone was counted a single time. The chain uses TRBV27 and TRBJ2-3; no reliable D call. Trimming shortened V by 6 bases and J by 6 bases, and 7 bases separated the two germline ends. The germline V gene encodes CDR1 MNHEY and CDR2 SMNVEV (reference sequence). The CDR3 consists of 11 residues. The CDR3 here is CASRVRDTQYF. CDR3 coding DNA: TGTGCCAGCAGGGTCCGGGATACGCAGTATTTT.

The CDR3 reads CASSRDPKGEAFF. CDR3 bases: TGTGCCAGCAGTCGGGACCCCAAGGGGGAAGCTTTCTTT. The chain recombines TRBV6-5 with TRBJ1-1, with D possibly being TRBD1 (5 bases). Trimming took off 5 bases at V and 8 bases at J, with 15 bases between the two ends. The CDR3 spans 13 residues. In germline, CDR1 is MNHEY, CDR2 SVGAGI.

The chain links TRBV11-3 to TRBJ1-1; D is unclear. V dropped 0 bases and J dropped 1 base, with 6 bases sitting between them. Germline V gene sequence: CDR1 SGHNT, CDR2 YENEEA. This CDR3 comprises 14 residues. CDR3 sequence (DNA): TGTGCCAGCAGCTTAGAGGGTTCGAACACTGAAGCTTTCTTT. As protein: CASSLEGSNTEAFF.

This sequence joins TRBV2 and TRBJ2-1; tentatively, D is TRBD1 (6 bases). The V gene lost 3 bases and the J gene lost 10 bases, with 10 bases spanning the gap. The CDR3 is 12 amino acids. Germline-derived CDR1 and CDR2 are SNHLY and FYNNEI. The CDR3 DNA is TGTGCCAGCAGTGAGACAGGTCGGGAGCAGTTCTTC. Its protein product is CASSETGREQFF. Filled out from reference TRBV2 and TRBJ2-1, the complete variable domain reads EPEVTQTPSHQVTQMGQEVILRCVPISNHLYFYWYRQILGQKVEFLVSFYNNEISEKSEIFDDQFSVERPDGSNFTLKIRSTKLEDSAMYFCASSETGREQFFGPGTRLTVL.

J is TRBJ1-1 and V is TRBV30, with a tentative D call TRBD1 (5 bases). The V gene lost 8 bases and the J gene lost 3 bases, with 16 bases spanning the gap. The CDR3 runs 13 residues. CDR1 and CDR2 (germline): GTSNPN, SVGIG (reference sequence). Here the CDR3 DNA reads TGTGCCCTGACAGTCCTCGCGGACACTGAAGCTTTCTTT. The encoded protein is CALTVLADTEAFF.

This rearrangement joins TRBV27 to TRBJ2-1; the D is unclear. Trimming removed 2 bases at V and 10 bases at J, with 9 bases between. CDR1 and CDR2 from the germline V gene are MNHEY and SMNVEV (reference sequence). This CDR3 region has 12 residues. The CDR3 is CASSLIGREQFF. In nucleotides, the CDR3 is TGTGCCAGCAGTTTAATTGGTAGAGAGCAGTTCTTC.

CDR3 protein: CASSRTGVGSPLHF. The CDR3 DNA follows: TGTGCCAGCAGCCGGACAGGGGTGGGATCACCCCTCCACTTT. This sequence joins TRBV3-1 (or the pseudogene TRBV3-2) and TRBJ1-6; 9 positions match TRBD1. After removal of 4 bases from V and 10 bases from J, the junction contained 5 bases not matched to a gene. This CDR3 region has 14 residues. Germline V CDR1 and CDR2: LGHDT, YNNKEL (reference sequence).

This chain joins TRBV19 and TRBJ2-7; D is ambiguous. V was trimmed by 3 bases and J by 4 bases, leaving 10 bases between them. The CDR3 loop spans 13 amino acids. Germline-derived CDR1 and CDR2 are LNHDA and SQIVND (reference sequence). CDR3: CASSIGPIYEQYF. CDR3 coding DNA: TGTGCCAGTAGTATTGGACCGATTTACGAGCAGTACTTC.

The rearrangement uses TRBV6-5 and TRBJ1-4; 9 nucleotides line up with TRBD1. This CDR3 has 14 amino acids. V gave up 6 bases and J gave up 7 bases; unmatched junction bases: 6. The germline V gene encodes CDR1 MNHEY and CDR2 SVGAGI. CDR3 protein: CASRPDRGSEKLFF. The CDR3 region has the DNA TGTGCCAGCAGACCCGACAGGGGGAGTGAAAAACTGTTTTTT.

This chain links TRBV11-3 with TRBJ2-1, with 9 bases fitting TRBD2. V lost 0 bases and J lost 5; bases outside the gene matches: 5. From germline, CDR1 is SGHNT and CDR2 YENEEA. The CDR3 runs to 16 residues. As DNA, the CDR3 is TGTGCCAGCAGCTTAGACTCTAGCGGGGCGGACAATGAGCAGTTCTTC. It encodes CASSLDSSGADNEQFF. Supplemented by reference TRBV11-3 and TRBJ2-1, the full variable domain reads EAGVVQSPRYKIIEKKQPVAFWCNPISGHNTLYWYLQNLGQGPELLIRYENEEAVDDSQLPKDRFSAERLKGVDSTLKIQPAELGDSAVYLCASSLDSSGADNEQFFGPGTRLTVL.

V gene TRBV6-4 combines with J gene TRBJ1-1, with D hard to call. The CDR3 extends over 13 amino acids. V shed 4 bases and J shed 7 bases, with 13 bases lying between them. Germline CDR1 MRHNA, CDR2 SNTAGT. CDR3: CASSAEEIGEAFF. CDR3 nucleotide sequence: TGTGCCAGCAGTGCCGAGGAGATCGGTGAAGCTTTCTTT.

The chain recombines TRBV5-1 with TRBJ2-5, with D perhaps matching TRBD2 (6 bases). Trimming removed 4 bases at V and 1 base at J, with 8 bases between. This CDR3 has 13 amino acids. Germline CDR1 SGHRS, CDR2 YFSETQ. The CDR3 reads CASSRDFQETQYF. CDR3 nucleotide sequence: TGCGCCAGCAGCCGGGACTTCCAAGAGACCCAGTACTTC.

This sequence joins TRBV7-2 and TRBJ1-3; 9 bases fit TRBD1. Germline V gene data show CDR1 as SGHTA and CDR2 as FQGNSA. With 4 bases clipped from V and 4 bases from J, the junction kept 5 bases outside the gene matches. The CDR3 contains 15 residues. This chain's CDR3 is CASSSQGATGNTIYF. CDR3 bases: TGTGCCAGCAGCTCACAGGGGGCTACAGGAAACACCATATATTTT. Full variable domain (missing parts from reference TRBV7-2 and TRBJ1-3): GAGVSQSPSNKVTEKGKDVELRCDPISGHTALYWYRQSLGQGLEFLIYFQGNSAPDKSGLPSDRFSAERTGGSVSTLTIQRTQQEDSAVYLCASSSQGATGNTIYFGEGSWLTVV.

This clone was picked up one time. The chain has TRBV23-1 and TRBJ1-2, with no clear D. TRBV23-1 is filed as an ORF, its function uncertain. V was clipped by 0 bases and J by 8 bases, with 13 bases between them. This CDR3 region has 14 residues. CDR3: CASSQSAQVKGYTF. The CDR3 DNA reads as TGCGCCAGCAGTCAATCAGCCCAGGTCAAAGGCTACACCTTC.

The J gene is TRBJ2-7, the V gene TRBV19; D perhaps matches TRBD1 (6 bases). The CDR3 covers 13 residues. Trimming cost V 6 bases and J 1 base, with 10 bases left between them. CDR1 is LNHDA and CDR2 is SQIVND in the germline V gene (reference sequence). CDR3: CASRGQSSYEQYF. For the CDR3, the DNA is TGTGCCAGTAGAGGACAGTCTTCCTACGAGCAGTACTTC.

V gene TRBV19 combines with J gene TRBJ1-1; 7 bases align to TRBD1. Germline V gene data show CDR1 as LNHDA and CDR2 as SQIVND (reference sequence). V lost 4 bases to trimming and J lost 1 base; unmatched junction nucleotides: 9. The CDR3 spans 16 residues. The chain's CDR3 is CASSKYPGTANTEAFF. CDR3 bases: TGTGCCAGTAGTAAATATCCCGGGACAGCGAACACTGAAGCTTTCTTT.

This sequence joins TRBV18 and TRBJ1-2; tentatively, D is TRBD1 (5 bases). This CDR3 spans 13 amino acids. Germline V gives CDR1 KGHSH, CDR2 LQKENI. Trimming pared 3 bases from V and 2 bases from J, leaving 7 bases between. Here the CDR3 DNA reads TGTGCCAGCTCACCGGGACGGAACTATGGCTACACCTTC. This gives the protein CASSPGRNYGYTF.

The chain is built from TRBV6-6 and TRBJ1-5, with D hard to call. V shed 7 bases and J shed 1 base, with 14 bases lying between them. Germline V gene lookup returns CDR1 MNHNY and CDR2 SVGAGI (reference sequence). The CDR3 loop spans 15 amino acids. The CDR3 here is CASNQDLASNQPQHF. The DNA for the CDR3 is TGTGCCAGCAACCAGGACTTGGCGAGCAATCAGCCCCAGCATTTT.

This clone has just one count. This rearrangement joins TRBV25-1 to TRBJ1-4, with TRBD1 as a possible D gene (6 bases). CDR1 MGHDK and CDR2 SYGVNS come from the germline V gene. V gave up 3 bases and J gave up 13 bases, with 9 bases separating them. The CDR3 extends over 11 amino acids. CDR3 coding DNA: TGTGCCAGCAGTGATTCGACAGGACTGTTTTTT. It yields the protein CASSDSTGLFF.